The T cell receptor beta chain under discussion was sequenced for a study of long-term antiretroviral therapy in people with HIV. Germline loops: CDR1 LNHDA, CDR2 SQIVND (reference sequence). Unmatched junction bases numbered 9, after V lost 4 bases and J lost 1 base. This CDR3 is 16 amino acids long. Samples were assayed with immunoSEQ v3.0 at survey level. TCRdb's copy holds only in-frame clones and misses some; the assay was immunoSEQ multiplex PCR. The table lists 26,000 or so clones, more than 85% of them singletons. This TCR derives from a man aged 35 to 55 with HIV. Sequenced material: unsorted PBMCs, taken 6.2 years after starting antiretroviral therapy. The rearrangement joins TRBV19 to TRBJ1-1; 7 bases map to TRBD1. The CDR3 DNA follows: TGTGCCAGTAGTAAGGTGGAGGGGGCTAAGAACACTGAAGCTTTCTTT. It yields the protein CASSKVEGAKNTEAFF.